These 4 T cell receptor beta chains share one sample of origin, sequenced in a study of T cell changes during pregnancy in multiple sclerosis. Produced via immunoSEQ multiplex PCR; TCRdb's table is partial and in-frame only. The table includes 38,000 or so clones, roughly 89% detected once. The sample here was CD4+ T cells from peripheral blood mononuclear cells, taken in the second trimester of pregnancy. Every receptor here comes from a female donor in good health, enrolled as a control in a pregnancy study.

The V gene is TRBV7-2, the J gene TRBJ1-1, with TRBD1 identical over 11 bases. Looked up from germline, CDR1 is SGHTA and CDR2 is FQGNSA. The CDR3 totals 15 residues. J lost 4 bases, V lost 0 bases, and 1 base had no gene match. The CDR3 loop is CASSLAGTGGTEAFF. CDR3 sequence (DNA): TGTGCCAGCAGCTTAGCCGGGACAGGGGGCACTGAAGCTTTCTTT.

The rearrangement links TRBV7-3 to TRBJ2-3, with 9 bases matching TRBD2. V shed 8 bases, J shed 0 bases, and the junction held 6 bases outside the gene matches. From germline, CDR1 is SGHTA and CDR2 FQGTGA. The CDR3 is 15 amino acids. The DNA for the CDR3 is TGTGCCAGCCGCAGCGGGGGGACTAGCACAGATACGCAGTATTTT. This gives the protein CASRSGGTSTDTQYF.

This chain connects TRBV6-1 to TRBJ2-2; 8 bases match TRBD2. V trimming: 3 bases; J trimming: 7 bases; junction bases outside the gene matches: 4. Germline values: CDR1 MNHNS, CDR2 SASEGT. The CDR3 sequence is 14 residues long. Here the CDR3 reads CASSDTGGFGELFF. The CDR3 DNA reads as TGTGCCAGCAGTGATACGGGAGGGTTCGGGGAGCTGTTTTTT.

V usage is TRBV30 and J usage is TRBJ1-1; weak D call: TRBD1 (5 bases). Germline CDR1 GTSNPN, CDR2 SVGIG (reference sequence). The CDR3 has 13 amino acids. V lost 1 base, J lost 9 bases, and 15 bases lay in between. CDR3 nucleotide sequence: TGTGCCTGGAGTGAGGAGAGGGGACTTAAAGCTTTCTTT. This gives the protein CAWSEERGLKAFF.